The 17 T cell receptor beta chains presented below share a single source sample, sequenced in a study of OX40 agonist ivuxolimab in advanced cancers. Sequencing used immunoSEQ multiplex PCR; TCRdb keeps in-frame clones, though not all of them. The profile shows some 71,000 clones, roughly 84% of them singletons. Source: CD4+ or CD8+ T cells sorted from blood, taken in a trial of the OX40 agonist ivuxolimab. The source is an adult with an advanced solid tumor such as melanoma, head and neck, liver or kidney cancer.

The genes are TRBV6-6 and TRBJ2-7; 8 nucleotides match TRBD1. The CDR3 has 14 residues. The germline V gene has CDR1 MNHNY and CDR2 SVGAGI (reference sequence). V shed 4 bases, J shed 2 bases, and the junction held 4 bases outside the gene matches. The chain's CDR3 is CASSSGQATYEQYF. The CDR3 nucleotides are TGTGCCAGCAGTTCGGGACAGGCCACCTACGAGCAGTACTTC.

V usage is TRBV19 and J usage is TRBJ2-3; 7 nucleotides line up with TRBD1. Germline-derived CDR1 and CDR2 are LNHDA and SQIVND (reference sequence). Trimming at V came to 5 bases and at J to 3 bases, leaving 8 bases not matched to a gene. This CDR3 is 15 amino acids long. The CDR3 sequence is CASSPRQGRTDTQYF. The CDR3 DNA sequence: TGTGCCAGTAGTCCCCGACAGGGTCGGACAGATACGCAGTATTTT. The complete variable domain, with remaining parts taken from reference TRBV19 and TRBJ2-3, reads DGGITQSPKYLFRKEGQNVTLSCEQNLNHDAMYWYRQDPGQGLRLIYYSQIVNDFQKGDIAEGYSVSREKKESFPLTVTSAQKNPTAFYLCASSPRQGRTDTQYFGPGTRLTVL.

For the CDR3, the DNA is TGTGCCAGCAGCAACCAGGTCCACACCGGGGAGCTGTTTTTT. Translated, it gives CASSNQVHTGELFF. The chain employs TRBV6-6 and TRBJ2-2; D remains ambiguous. Trimming removed 6 bases from V and 3 bases from J, with 11 bases in between. Germline assignment: CDR1 MNHNY and CDR2 SVGAGI (reference sequence). CDR3 length: 14 residues.

The chain couples TRBV5-1 to TRBJ1-3; D is ambiguous. CDR1 and CDR2 (germline): SGHRS, YFSETQ. There are 17 residues in the CDR3. Trimming took 3 bases from V and 0 from J, leaving 16 bases between them. The DNA of the CDR3 is TGCGCCAGCAGCTACGAGGCTAGCGATTACTCTGGAAACACCATATATTTT. Amino acids: CASSYEASDYSGNTIYF.

The chain combines TRBV18 with TRBJ2-2; 7 nucleotides align to TRBD1. The trim removed 3 bases at V and 0 bases at J, leaving 4 bases unmatched. Germline V gene sequence: CDR1 KGHSH, CDR2 LQKENI. CDR3 size: 16 residues. The CDR3 DNA is TGTGCCAGCTCACCCCAGCAGGGGGCGAACACCGGGGAGCTGTTTTTT. This sequence encodes CASSPQQGANTGELFF.

The genes are TRBV18 and TRBJ1-5; D may be TRBD1 (5 bases). This CDR3 has 13 amino acids. V was cut by 6 bases and J by 11 bases, with 17 bases left in between. Germline-derived CDR1 and CDR2 are KGHSH and LQKENI. In DNA, the CDR3 is TGTGCCAGCTCGGGCCTGGGGGTCCCGTCCCAGCATTTT. Translating it yields CASSGLGVPSQHF.

J is TRBJ2-1 and V is TRBV6-5; D may be TRBD1 or TRBD2 (5 bases each). Trimming shortened V by 4 bases and J by 4 bases, and 14 bases separated the two germline ends. Germline CDR1 and CDR2: MNHEY and SVGAGI. The CDR3 is 15 amino acids. CDR3 amino acids: CASSSGTGGYNEQFF. CDR3 nucleotides: TGTGCCAGCAGTTCCGGGACCGGTGGATACAATGAGCAGTTCTTC.

This chain connects TRBV20-1 to TRBJ2-1; D not resolved. Trimming took 5 bases from V and 8 from J, leaving 7 bases between them. Germline V gene lookup returns CDR1 DFQATT and CDR2 SNEGSKA (reference sequence). The CDR3 is 10 amino acids. The CDR3 here is CSASTYEQFF. The CDR3 region has the DNA TGCAGTGCTTCGACATATGAGCAGTTCTTC.

J is TRBJ1-1 and V is TRBV18, with a possible D match to TRBD1 (6 bases). Germline CDR1 is KGHSH and CDR2 is LQKENI. Trimming removed 5 bases from V and 1 base from J, with 8 bases in between. The CDR3 runs 13 residues. The CDR3 DNA reads TGTGCCAGCTCAATCAGGGGGAACACTGAAGCTTTCTTT. It codes for CASSIRGNTEAFF.

The chain has TRBV27 and TRBJ1-4; 7 bases align to TRBD1. V lost 4 bases, J lost 8 bases, and 7 bases stayed unmatched. Germline CDR1 and CDR2: MNHEY and SMNVEV (reference sequence). CDR3 length: 14 residues. This CDR3 is CASSSFGQEEKLFF. CDR3 bases: TGTGCCAGCAGTTCCTTCGGACAGGAGGAAAAACTGTTTTTT.

This CDR3 is CASSLLNGEQYF. CDR3 coding DNA: TGTGCCAGCAGTTTACTTAATGGGGAGCAGTACTTC. The chain combines TRBV27 with TRBJ2-7; D call uncertain. The CDR3 extends over 12 amino acids. Trimming cost V 2 bases and J 7 bases, with 9 bases left between them. Germline V gene data show CDR1 as MNHEY and CDR2 as SMNVEV (reference sequence).

This sequence joins TRBV27 and TRBJ2-2, with D possibly being TRBD1 (6 bases). The CDR3 runs to 14 residues. Trimming stripped 5 bases from V and 5 bases from J, with 12 bases between. The germline V gene encodes CDR1 MNHEY and CDR2 SMNVEV (reference sequence). The CDR3 is CASSVDRITGELFF. In nucleotides, the CDR3 is TGTGCCAGCAGTGTAGACAGGATAACCGGGGAGCTGTTTTTT.

V gene TRBV6-1 combines with J gene TRBJ2-6; D is ambiguous. V shed 9 bases and J shed 0 bases, with 9 bases lying between them. CDR3 length equals 14 residues. Per the germline V gene, CDR1 is MNHNS and CDR2 is SASEGT. This chain's CDR3 is CASKIYSGANVLTF. Written as DNA, the CDR3 is TGTGCCAGTAAAATCTACTCTGGGGCCAACGTCCTGACTTTC.

The chain links TRBV29-1 to TRBJ1-1; a weak D match, TRBD1 (6 bases). The CDR3 runs to 13 residues. The germline gives CDR1 SQVTM, CDR2 ANQGSEA. The ends were cut back, 5 bases at V and 4 bases at J, with 14 bases in the middle. CDR3 DNA: TGCAGCGTTTCCAGGGGTGAGTTCACTGAAGCTTTCTTT. This sequence encodes CSVSRGEFTEAFF.

The V call is TRBV4-1, the J call TRBJ2-3; D perhaps matches TRBD2 (5 bases). V dropped 0 bases and J dropped 3 bases, with 10 bases sitting between them. The CDR3 has 15 amino acids. Looked up from germline, CDR1 is MGHRA and CDR2 is YSYEKL. CDR3 amino acids: CASSQESRDTDTQYF. CDR3 sequence (DNA): TGCGCCAGCAGCCAAGAATCCCGGGATACAGATACGCAGTATTTT.

This clone was observed a single time. This chain joins TRBV5-8 and TRBJ1-5, with a possible D match to TRBD1 (5 bases). V lost 2 bases and J lost 7, with 13 bases in between. Germline CDR1 reads SGHTS; CDR2 reads YDEGEE. The CDR3 spans 14 residues. Here the CDR3 DNA reads TGTGCCAGCAGCTTATTGGGGCCTGACCAGCCCCAGCATTTT. It encodes CASSLLGPDQPQHF.

This chain uses TRBV5-3 with TRBJ2-7, with D possibly matching TRBD2 (5 bases). TRBV5-3 is placed among ORFs of uncertain function. This CDR3 has 15 residues. The V end lost 2 bases, the J end lost 1 base, and 13 bases lay between the germline ends. CDR3 in DNA: TGTGCCAGAAGCTTAGAGGGCAGGCTTTCCTACGAGCAGTACTTC. Its translation: CARSLEGRLSYEQYF.